Listed below are T cell receptor beta chains from one sample, sequenced in a study of T cells in localized non-small cell lung cancer. Only in-frame clones appear in the TCRdb table, and some are missing; sequencing was by immunoSEQ multiplex PCR. The sample lists 45,000 to 65,000 clones, about 90% occurring once. Material: peripheral blood, obtained before any cancer treatment. These receptor sequences come from a man aged 40 to 69 with stage I squamous cell lung carcinoma. Both conserved end residues are part of each CDR3. A D gene is named only where the DNA matches it firmly. Size values are once, few and many counts, or a class for expanded clones, and some rows have none.

size,V,D,J,DNA,CDR3
.,TRBV15,TRBD1,TRBJ1-1,TGTGCCACCAGCAGGTGGGGGACAGGGAACACTGAAGCTTTCTTT,CATSRWGTGNTEAFF
once,TRBV27,TRBD1,TRBJ1-2,TGTGCCAGCAGTTTATCGAGCGAGGGGGCGCGGTATGGCTACACCTTC,CASSLSSEGARYGYTF
.,TRBV11-2,TRBD2,TRBJ2-3,TGTGCCAGCAGCCCCGGGACTAGCGGGAGCTTCACAGATACGCAGTATTTT,CASSPGTSGSFTDTQYF
.,TRBV7-3,.,TRBJ2-7,TGTGCCAGCAGCTTAACGGGGGGAACAATTTACGCCGAGCAGTACTTC,CASSLTGGTIYAEQYF
.,TRBV27,.,TRBJ1-5,TGTGCCAGCAGTCTCTTTGGACATGTTCGCAATCAGCCCCAGCATTTT,CASSLFGHVRNQPQHF
.,TRBV11-2,TRBD1,TRBJ2-7,TGTGCCAGCAGCTTCGGACAGGGGAACTACGAGCAGTACTTC,CASSFGQGNYEQYF
.,TRBV7-9,.,TRBJ2-7,TGTGCCAGCAGCCGGGTAGCGGAGCAGTACTTC,CASSRVAEQYF
.,TRBV5-1,.,TRBJ2-2,TGCGCCAGCAGACCGGACAGCGGGGAGCTGTTTTTT,CASRPDSGELFF
.,TRBV7-3,TRBD2,TRBJ2-7,TGTGCCAGCAGCTCTACCCCCCCCGGGACTAGCTGCGAGCAGTACTTC,CASSSTPPGTSCEQYF
once,TRBV5-4,.,TRBJ1-3,TGTGCCAGCAGCTTGGTAGGGGCTCCGAACACCATATATTTT,CASSLVGAPNTIYF
.,TRBV6-5,.,TRBJ2-3,TGTGCCAGCAGGACACAGGGCTCCACAGATACGCAGTATTTT,CASRTQGSTDTQYF
.,TRBV5-6,.,TRBJ1-3,TGTGCCAGCAGCCTGGATTCAGGGCGCTCTGGAAACACCATATATTTT,CASSLDSGRSGNTIYF
.,TRBV4-2,TRBD2,TRBJ2-5,TGTGCCAGCAGCCCGGGGGGAGGCGGGCCAGAGACCCAGTACTTC,CASSPGGGGPETQYF
.,TRBV14,.,TRBJ2-2,TGTGCCAGCAGCCACGGTGTCAGTTTCTCCGCCGGGGAGCTGTTTTTT,CASSHGVSFSAGELFF
.,TRBV30,TRBD1,TRBJ2-3,TGTGCCTGGAGGACAGGGGGCTCTTCGCAGCAGTATTTT,CAWRTGGSSQQYF
.,TRBV4-3,.,TRBJ2-6,TGCGCCAGCAGCCAAGATTGGGCAGGTGGGGCCAACGTCCTGACTTTC,CASSQDWAGGANVLTF
.,TRBV19,TRBD1,TRBJ2-2,TGTGCCAGTAGCCTTCAAGGGGGACAGGGGTCCGGGGAGCTGTTTTTT,CASSLQGGQGSGELFF
once,TRBV6-5,TRBD1,TRBJ2-4,TGTGCCAGCAGTAGGCCGGGACAGGGGGCTTGGTACTTC,CASSRPGQGAWYF
.,TRBV28,.,TRBJ2-5,TGTGCCAGCAGACAGAGGTTTGAGACCCAGTACTTC,CASRQRFETQYF
.,TRBV9,.,TRBJ2-3,TGTGCCAGCAGCGTAGGAAGCGGGAGCACAGATACGCAGTATTTT,CASSVGSGSTDTQYF
.,TRBV4-1,.,TRBJ1-4,TGCGCCAGCAGCCAATTGGCGGGACCTAATGAAAAACTGTTTTTT,CASSQLAGPNEKLFF
.,TRBV7-2,TRBD1,TRBJ1-4,TGTGCCAGCAGCCCCGTTACAGGGGTTGAGGAAAAACTGTTTTTT,CASSPVTGVEEKLFF
.,TRBV13,.,TRBJ1-2,TGTGCCAGCAGCACCCGGAGGAGGGCCGGGGGTGGCTACACCTTC,CASSTRRRAGGGYTF
.,TRBV4-3,TRBD1,TRBJ2-2,TGCGCCAGCAGCCAAATACAGGGGGTGGGGGAGCTGTTTTTT,CASSQIQGVGELFF
.,TRBV13,.,TRBJ2-1,TGTGCCAGCAGCTCCGGGGGAGCGAGCTCCTACAATGAGCAGTTCTTC,CASSSGGASSYNEQFF
.,TRBV9,.,TRBJ2-7,TGTGCCAGCAGCGTAAGCGGTCGCCACGAGCAGTACTTC,CASSVSGRHEQYF
.,TRBV18,.,TRBJ2-5,TGTGCCAGCTCACCAACATCTCAAGAGACCCAGTACTTC,CASSPTSQETQYF
.,TRBV29-1,.,TRBJ2-3,TGCAGCGCCGAGGGCCGGTATAGCACAGATACGCAGTATTTT,CSAEGRYSTDTQYF
.,TRBV7-7,.,TRBJ2-1,TGTGCTAGCAGCTTAGATAGCCACAATGAGCAGTTCTTC,CASSLDSHNEQFF
.,TRBV5-1,.,TRBJ1-1,TGCGCCAGCAGCATACAGGGGAACACTGAAGCTTTCTTT,CASSIQGNTEAFF
.,TRBV7-2,.,TRBJ1-1,TGTGCCAGCAGCCGCTGGCACAGGACTGAAGCTTTCTTT,CASSRWHRTEAFF
.,TRBV7-2,.,TRBJ1-5,TGTGCCAGCAGTTTGGGGCAGGATCAGCCCCAGCATTTT,CASSLGQDQPQHF
.,TRBV4-1,.,TRBJ2-1,TGCGCCAGCAGCTCCGATCGGTCGGTGAATGAGCAGTTCTTC,CASSSDRSVNEQFF
few,TRBV6-5,.,TRBJ2-2,TGTGCCAGCAGTTACTCGTCCGTGGCCGGGGAGCTGTTTTTT,CASSYSSVAGELFF
.,TRBV7-2,TRBD1,TRBJ2-1,TGTGCCAGCAGCTTGAAGGGGGCCGATGAGCAGTTCTTC,CASSLKGADEQFF
.,TRBV29-1,.,TRBJ1-5,TGCAGCGCCATGACAGGAGCAGGGCAGCCCCAGCATTTT,CSAMTGAGQPQHF